This passage covers 18 T cell receptor beta chains from one sample sequenced in a study of glioma-infiltrating T cells. The iRepertoire nested amplicon-rescue multiplex PCR amplified TCR alpha and beta CDR3s from RNA. TCRdb called the multiplex PCR reads again in MiXCR, with one record for every CDR3 protein. The sample has 170,000 or so distinct CDR3 sequences; roughly 45% are singletons. Material for sequencing was glioma tissue, nonneoplastic brain tissue, or PBMCs (not recorded which). These receptor sequences come from a human donor with low-grade glioma or glioblastoma, undergoing nonglioma brain surgery, or in good health (not recorded which).

This clonotype was counted ten times or more. The rearrangement uses TRBV6-1 and TRBJ1-1, with TRBD1 matching 9 bases. This CDR3 is 15 amino acids long. Trimming at V came to 6 bases and at J to 4 bases, leaving 9 bases not matched to a gene. Germline lookup yields CDR1 MNHNS and CDR2 SASEGT. CDR3 coding DNA: TGTGCCAGCAGACCGTGGGACAGGGTGGTCACTGAAGCTTTCTTT. Translating gives CASRPWDRVVTEAFF.

About this clonotype itself: A much larger clone is a single base away; this may be a read error. This chain joins TRBV6-2 or TRBV6-3 and TRBJ2-5, with D possibly matching TRBD1 (6 bases). CDR3 size: 12 residues. Germline V gene data show CDR1 as MNHEY and CDR2 as SVGEGT. Deletions cut 6 bases from V and 8 bases from J, with 13 bases between. CDR3 sequence: CASRSRQDTQYF. Written as DNA, the CDR3 is TGTGCCAGCAGATCCAGACAGGATACCCAGTACTTC.

This clonotype was recorded a few times. The chain recombines TRBV18 with TRBJ1-1; no clear D gene. Germline lookup yields CDR1 KGHSH and CDR2 LQKENI. This CDR3 is 13 amino acids long. The V end lost 3 bases, the J end lost 3 bases, and 8 bases lay between the germline ends. The CDR3 protein is CASSPMADTEAFF. CDR3 nucleotides: TGTGCCAGCTCACCGATGGCGGACACTGAAGCTTTCTTT.

This clonotype was seen a single time. Germline and junction disagree at one end, which may indicate a read error. The rearrangement links TRBV6-2 or TRBV6-3 to TRBJ2-7; the match to TRBD2 covers 9 bases. The CDR3 spans 15 residues. Germline CDR1 MNHEY, CDR2 SVGEGT. CDR3: CASSPIAGVNYEKYF. Written as DNA, the CDR3 is TGTGCCAGCAGCCCCATAGCGGGAGTCAACTACGAGAAGTACTTC.

The gene calls are TRBV10-3 and TRBJ2-7, with 8 bases that match TRBD2. Unmatched junction bases numbered 4, after V lost 0 bases and J lost 6 bases. Per germline, CDR1 ENHRY and CDR2 SYGVKD. This CDR3 spans 14 amino acids. Written as DNA, the CDR3 is TGTGCCATCAGTGAGTCCGCGGGGGGTGGCGAGCAGTACTTC. This encodes CAISESAGGGEQYF.

The genes are TRBV4-2 and TRBJ2-1, with 7 bases aligning to TRBD2. The CDR3 runs to 17 residues. V gave up 0 bases and J gave up 7 bases; unmatched junction bases: 12. CDR1 LGHNA and CDR2 YNFKEQ come from the germline V gene. The CDR3 DNA is TGTGCCAGCAGCCAAGAAGGCTACCTAGCGGAGTTAAATGAGCAGTTCTTC. Translated, it gives CASSQEGYLAELNEQFF.

The genes are TRBV28 and TRBJ2-3; TRBD1 aligns across 9 bases. V lost 3 bases and J lost 9; bases outside the gene matches: 22. Germline lookup yields CDR1 MDHEN and CDR2 SYDVKM. CDR3 size: 19 residues. The CDR3 nucleotides are TGTGCCAGCAGTTTCGGCCCCGGGACCCGGGACAGGGAGAGAGAGACGCAGTATTTT. It codes for CASSFGPGTRDRERETQYF.

This chain uses TRBV7-9 with TRBJ2-3; 12 bases fit TRBD1. The ends lost 6 bases at V and 6 bases at J; junction bases unmatched: 7. The CDR3 totals 15 residues. Per germline, CDR1 SEHNR and CDR2 FQNEAQ (reference sequence). The CDR3 nucleotides read TGTGCCAGCAGACGACGGGACAGGGGGCCGGATACGCAGTATTTT. Translating it yields CASRRRDRGPDTQYF. The entire variable domain, with the rest obtained from reference TRBV7-9 and TRBJ2-3, is as follows: DTGVSQNPRHKITKRGQNVTFRCDPISEHNRLYWYRQTLGQGPEFLTYFQNEAQLEKSRLLSDRFSAERPKGSFSTLEIQRTEQGDSAMYLCASRRRDRGPDTQYFGPGTRLTVL.

A few counts support this clonotype. The chain joins TRBV2 to TRBJ1-4; D may be TRBD1 (5 bases). CDR3 length equals 14 residues. The V end was cut by 5 bases, the J end by 8 bases, with 15 bases between. CDR1 is SNHLY, CDR2 FYNNEI, per germline. CDR3 coding DNA: TGTGCCAGCAGTAACCAGGGACCGGGGGAAAAACTGTTTTTT. It is translated as CASSNQGPGEKLFF.

Comments on this clonotype: One end of the junction does not line up with germline, which may come from a read error. The chain links TRBV7-8 to TRBJ2-5, with a weak D call TRBD1 (6 bases). The germline V gene has CDR1 SGHVS and CDR2 FQNEAQ. The CDR3 has 13 residues. The CDR3 is CASSQGNQETKYF. CDR3 bases: TGTGCCAGCAGTCAGGGGAACCAAGAGACCAAGTACTTC.

This clonotype was recorded at least ten times. The chain employs TRBV28 and TRBJ2-1, with TRBD2 identical over 10 bases. CDR3 length equals 19 residues. In germline, CDR1 is MDHEN, CDR2 SYDVKM. V lost 8 bases to trimming and J lost 0 bases; unmatched junction nucleotides: 16. The CDR3 sequence is CASRGIAGGPTSSYNEQFF. In DNA, the CDR3 is TGTGCCAGCCGAGGAATAGCGGGAGGACCAACGAGCTCCTACAATGAGCAGTTCTTC.

With regard to this clonotype: It may be a read error: a sequence one base away is much more abundant. V and J are TRBV6-1 and TRBJ2-7, with TRBD2 matching 7 bases. Trimming took 6 bases from V and 1 from J; bases not matched to a gene: 9. Germline CDR1 and CDR2: MNHNS and SASEGT. The CDR3 contains 15 residues. CDR3 in amino acids: CASSVGSGGSYEQYF. CDR3 in DNA: TGTGCCAGCAGCGTGGGATCGGGAGGTTCCTACGAGCAGTACTTC.

Many counts were recorded for this clonotype. The chain couples TRBV28 to TRBJ2-3; no firm D call. Germline values: CDR1 MDHEN, CDR2 SYDVKM. Trimming stripped 1 base from V and 0 bases from J, with 2 bases between. This CDR3 contains 13 residues. CDR3 protein: CASSLSSTDTQYF. As DNA, the CDR3 is TGTGCCAGCAGTTTATCTAGCACAGATACGCAGTATTTT.

The chain is built from TRBV10-1 and TRBJ2-3; D may be TRBD2 (5 bases). Germline CDR1 WNHNN, CDR2 SYGVQD (reference sequence). This CDR3 is built from 15 residues. V gave up 3 bases and J gave up 4 bases, with 14 bases separating them. The CDR3 protein is CASSDSGFSADTQYF. DNA of the CDR3: TGCGCCAGCAGTGATTCGGGGTTCAGCGCAGATACGCAGTATTTT.

This clonotype was counted many times. The CDR3 loop is CSARGVTTGVGGYTF. Written as DNA, the CDR3 is TGCAGTGCCCGGGGGGTCACAACAGGCGTCGGTGGCTACACCTTC. This rearrangement joins TRBV20-1 to TRBJ1-2, with D perhaps matching TRBD1 (5 bases). The CDR3 length is 15 residues. V was shortened by 6 bases and J by 7 bases, with 24 bases between the two germline ends. Germline-derived CDR1 and CDR2 are DFQATT and SNEGSKA (reference sequence).

This clonotype was detected many times. The chain couples TRBV27 to TRBJ2-1; 9 positions agree with TRBD2. This CDR3 has 15 residues. The ends lost 3 bases at V and 6 bases at J; junction bases unmatched: 6. CDR1 is MNHEY, CDR2 SMNVEV, per germline (reference sequence). CDR3 sequence reads: CASSFVAGEGNEQFF. CDR3 DNA: TGTGCCAGCAGTTTTGTAGCGGGAGAGGGCAATGAGCAGTTCTTC.

This clonotype showed up many times. CDR3 region: CASQTTSGRTDTQYF. The CDR3 DNA sequence: TGTGCCAGTCAGACGACTAGCGGGAGGACAGATACGCAGTATTTT. This chain uses TRBV19 with TRBJ2-3; the match to TRBD2 covers 13 bases. Germline-derived CDR1 and CDR2 are LNHDA and SQIVND (reference sequence). CDR3 length: 15 amino acids. Trimming removed 8 bases from V and 3 bases from J; junction bases left unmatched: 5.

The chain carries TRBV4-2 and TRBJ2-1; the match to TRBD2 covers 8 bases. The ends lost 4 bases at V and 6 bases at J; junction bases unmatched: 11. The CDR3 is made up of 16 amino acids. Germline CDR1 is LGHNA and CDR2 is YNFKEQ. DNA of the CDR3: TGTGCCAGCAGCCGAACCGGGACTAGAGGTAGCAATGAGCAGTTCTTC. Protein product: CASSRTGTRGSNEQFF.